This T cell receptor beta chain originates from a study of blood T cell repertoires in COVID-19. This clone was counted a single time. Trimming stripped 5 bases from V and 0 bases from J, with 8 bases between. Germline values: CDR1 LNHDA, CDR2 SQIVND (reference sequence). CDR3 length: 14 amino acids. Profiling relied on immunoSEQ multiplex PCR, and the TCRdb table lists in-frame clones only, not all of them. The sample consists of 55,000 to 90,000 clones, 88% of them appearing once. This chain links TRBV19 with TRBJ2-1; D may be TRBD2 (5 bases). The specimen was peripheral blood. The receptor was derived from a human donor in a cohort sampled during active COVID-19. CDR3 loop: CASSAAGSYNEQFF. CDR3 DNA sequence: TGTGCCAGTAGTGCCGCGGGCTCCTACAATGAGCAGTTCTTC.